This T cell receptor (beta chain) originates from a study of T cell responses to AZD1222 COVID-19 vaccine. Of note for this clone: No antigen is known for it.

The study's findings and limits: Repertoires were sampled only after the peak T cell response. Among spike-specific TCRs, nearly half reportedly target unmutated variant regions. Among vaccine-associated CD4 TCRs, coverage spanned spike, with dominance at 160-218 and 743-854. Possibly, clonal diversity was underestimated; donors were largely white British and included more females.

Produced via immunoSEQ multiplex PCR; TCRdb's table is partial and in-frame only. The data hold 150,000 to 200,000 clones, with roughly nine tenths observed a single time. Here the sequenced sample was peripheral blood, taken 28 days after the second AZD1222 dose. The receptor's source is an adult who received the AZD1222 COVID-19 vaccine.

CDR3 nucleotides: TGCGCCAGCAGCGCCTCAACCACAGGGAATACCGGGGAGCTGTTTTTT. It codes for CASSASTTGNTGELFF. The chain has TRBV5-1 and TRBJ2-2; possible D gene TRBD1, 6 bases. Germline V gene data show CDR1 as SGHRS and CDR2 as YFSETQ. This CDR3 spans 16 amino acids. V was trimmed by 4 bases and J by 5 bases, leaving 18 bases between them. Complete variable domain (other parts from reference TRBV5-1 and TRBJ2-2): KAGVTQTPRYLIKTRGQQVTLSCSPISGHRSVSWYQQTPGQGLQFLFEYFSETQRNKGNFPGRFSGRQFSNSRSEMNVSTLELGDSALYLCASSASTTGNTGELFFGEGSRLTVL.